This T cell receptor (beta chain) was obtained from a study of Ad26.COV2.S vaccination and SARS-CoV-2 variants. Findings and limits, study-wide: The placebo group had lower spike-specific TCR breadth than the vaccine recipients did.

Measured with immunoSEQ multiplex PCR; TCRdb has only the in-frame clones, and not every one. This table has some 390,000 clones, 75% to 90% appearing once. A note on this clone: Its antigen is not known.

The germline V and J ends were trimmed by 0 bases and 5 bases, with 4 bases remaining between them. The germline gives CDR1 KGHSH, CDR2 LQKENI. The CDR3 is 12 amino acids. The sample's treatment: 15 to 20 received Ad26.COV2.S at low or high dose, single or two shots; several received placebo; per-sample allocation not given. Sampling occurred on day 63 after the first vaccine or placebo injection. It was an adult aged 18-55 years in Boston who was the donor. V and J are TRBV18 and TRBJ2-5; D ambiguous. This sample comprised peripheral blood, obtained in a trial of Ad26.COV2.S vaccine versus placebo. This receptor was taken from a person aged 18 to 65 who received the Ad26.COV2.S COVID-19 vaccine or a placebo. The CDR3 loop is CASSPPEETQYF. CDR3 sequence (DNA): TGTGCCAGCTCACCACCCGAGGAGACCCAGTACTTC.